The clone carrying this TCR beta chain was found a few times. The antigen remains undetermined. This specimen comes from a study of T-cell memory formation after mild COVID-19. The study's findings and limits: Mainly CM and EM harbored the contracting CD4+ clones; mainly EMRA harbored the CD8+ ones. Nothing showed for sure that second-wave clones peaking on day 37 were SARS-CoV-2 specific. Among clones contracting day 15 to 85, CD4/CD8 was balanced, whereas later expanders leaned CD4+.

5'RACE primed from the constant segment yielded TCR alpha and TCR beta cDNA libraries bearing sample barcodes and UMIs. Via MiXCR, TCRdb re-called the 5' RACE reads, giving one row per CDR3 protein. This table has around 60,000 distinct CDR3 sequences, more than 8% appearing once. Trimming removed 10 bases from V and 0 bases from J, with 18 bases in between. There are 15 residues in the CDR3. CDR1 is MDHEN and CDR2 is SYDVKM in the germline V gene. The sample comprised PBMCs or a T cell subset sorted from them (not recorded which). The chain is built from TRBV28 and TRBJ1-2; D possibly corresponds to TRBD1 (5 bases). This clonotype was obtained from a young man who had mild COVID-19 (a few samples of this study predate the infection). Cell type and time point are not known. The CDR3 spells CATPGEGPANYGYTF. CDR3 DNA: TGTGCCACCCCAGGAGAGGGGCCCGCTAACTATGGCTACACCTTC.